This T cell receptor (beta chain) was identified in a study of blood T cells in healthy people across ages. Overall study findings and caveats: Diversity figures derived from one million T cells were judged to underestimate the true value.

The CDR3 extends over 14 amino acids. The ends were cut back, 6 bases at V and 8 bases at J, with 21 bases in the middle. CDR1 is SQVTM and CDR2 is ANQGSEA in the germline V gene. All donors came from Russia, were Caucasian and healthy, and spanned ages roughly 6 to 100. Each donor gave around 9.6 milliliters of peripheral blood. This clonotype occurred many times. What it binds is unknown. The use of a sample-barcoded 5' primer and a J-beta primer mix characterized a second PCR of roughly 6 to 11 cycles. Each cDNA molecule, via a template-switch adaptor with 12 random nucleotides, was tagged. TCRdb used MiXCR to reprocess the 5' RACE reads, holding one entry per CDR3 protein. The sample holds roughly 500,000 distinct CDR3 sequences, roughly 29% seen once.

The TCR comes from a woman in her seventies in good health. The chain has TRBV29-1 and TRBJ2-3; D might be TRBD2 (6 bases). The material sequenced was blood. CDR3 residues: CSVHPGVPRGTQYF. In nucleotides, the CDR3 is TGCAGCGTCCACCCGGGGGTTCCAAGGGGTACGCAGTATTTT.